This entry concerns a single TCR beta chain. Its antigen remains undetermined. No much larger clonotype is one base removed from it; base qualities were not supplied. Other DNA sequences in this specimen translate into the identical CDR3. Donors formed part of the validation cohort, which comprised 120 or so subjects and was distinct from the first cohort of 550 to 850 subjects. This entry belongs to a study of cytomegalovirus exposure and HLA in healthy donors (dated by TCRdb to between 2016 and 2019). Broadly, across the study: A later analysis indicated that the roughly 120 validation repertoires were generated on the platform also employed for the roughly 720 repertoires of the first cohort. The study aimed to test whether cataloging public T cell receptors could reveal signatures of past pathogen exposure. Along with the approximately 700-subject first cohort, a separate validation cohort of over a hundred different subjects was used. The study combined high-throughput TCR immunosequencing, statistical association of individual TCRs with disease status, and machine learning to predict cytomegalovirus infection status. Here is what the overall study found, with its caveats: The classifier was reported to diagnose cytomegalovirus status with high specificity and sensitivity in both the original cohort and the validation cohort. Of the cluster scores, roughly 95% were above 0 in a later analysis, which found that TCRs clustered in the first cohort also tended to co-occur in the 120 validation repertoires. A later analysis lacked HLA typing for the validation cohort, so it scored co-occurrence in that cohort across all 110 or so repertoires. While some public TCRs were present in many individuals, most TCR sequences turned up only very rarely across donors. A few of the identified cytomegalovirus-associated TCR beta chains were confirmed in vitro to be specific for cytomegalovirus antigens. The study listed approximately 150 TCR beta chains as associated with cytomegalovirus. According to the authors, the approach could potentially be generalized to other disease states and immunological phenotypes.

The library came from the immunoSEQ multiplex PCR assay. In the source study's methods: A statistical classification framework was built for diagnosing cytomegalovirus status from the catalog of TCR beta chain sequences. TCRdb carries this immuneACCESS record with in-frame sequences only. Its versions omit some clonotypes, under half of them owing to an unresolved V gene in the studies checked, with the rest unexplained. V and J calls and clone size are as listed in that table; D and trimming were resolved from the DNA. For this sample there are fewer than 250,000 clones; approximately 90% appear just once. The ten largest clonotypes hold around 2.6% of the sample. V lost 4 bases and J lost 3 bases; the stretch between them is 11 bases long. Via the germline V gene (reference sequence), CDR1 is SGHKS and CDR2 YYEKEE. From cysteine to phenylalanine, the CDR3 is 13 amino acids long. Only CDR3 DNA is held: 39 bases, read in frame from base 1.

This clonotype originated in a man younger than 35 in good health and CMV-seronegative. The sequence joins TRBV5-5 to TRBJ2-7, with no confident D gene call. Sequenced input: PBMCs. The DNA sequence is TGTGCCAGCAGCCTTGACGGAGACTACGAGCAGTACTTC. The encoded protein is CASSLDGDYEQYF.